The 17 T cell receptor beta chains below come from one sample, sequenced in a study of Tregs in tolerant kidney transplant recipients. Clones were read by immunoSEQ multiplex PCR, and TCRdb kept only the in-frame ones, dropping some. The sample lists around 230,000 clones; about 80% were seen once. What was sequenced was CD4+ T cells from blood. These receptors were collected from a human donor in good health.

This chain connects TRBV7-9 to TRBJ1-5; D not resolved. V gave up 1 base and J gave up 0 bases, with 1 base separating them. This CDR3 is built from 13 residues. CDR1 and CDR2 from the germline V gene are SEHNR and FQNEAQ (reference sequence). In DNA form, the CDR3 reads TGTGCCAGCAGCTTAGATAGCAATCAGCCCCAGCATTTT. Translation: CASSLDSNQPQHF.

This chain links TRBV5-1 with TRBJ1-4; D not resolved. The germline V gene has CDR1 SGHRS and CDR2 YFSETQ. This CDR3 contains 14 residues. V lost 0 bases, J lost 3 bases, and 6 bases lay in between. CDR3 coding DNA: TGCGCCAGCAGCTTGGTCCGGGCTAATGAAAAACTGTTTTTT. Its protein is CASSLVRANEKLFF.

This clone was recorded only once. This CDR3 is also generated by other DNA sequences in the sample. The J gene is TRBJ1-6, the V gene TRBV5-1, with TRBD1 identical over 8 bases. Trimming cost V 0 bases and J 12 bases; bases outside gene matches: 5. CDR3 size: 14 residues. CDR1 is SGHRS, CDR2 YFSETQ, per germline. CDR3 sequence: CASSLGTGRGPLHF. CDR3 nucleotide sequence: TGCGCCAGCAGCTTGGGGACAGGGCGGGGACCCCTCCACTTT.

The J gene is TRBJ1-2, the V gene TRBV7-8; 9 nucleotides match TRBD1. This CDR3 comprises 14 residues. V gave up 1 base and J gave up 5 bases; unmatched junction bases: 2. Per the germline V gene, CDR1 is SGHVS and CDR2 is FQNEAQ. The CDR3, as DNA: TGTGCCAGCAGCTTAGTGGACAGGGGATATGGCTACACCTTC. It yields the protein CASSLVDRGYGYTF.

J is TRBJ2-4 and V is TRBV5-1; D may be TRBD1 (5 bases). The CDR3 runs 15 residues. Germline CDR1 SGHRS, CDR2 YFSETQ. Deletions cut 5 bases from V and 10 bases from J, with 22 bases between. The CDR3 protein is CASRIPLPDTSIQYF. The CDR3 DNA reads as TGCGCCAGCAGAATCCCCCTCCCGGACACGTCAATTCAGTACTTC. Combining the CDR3 with reference TRBV5-1 and TRBJ2-4 gives the whole variable domain KAGVTQTPRYLIKTRGQQVTLSCSPISGHRSVSWYQQTPGQGLQFLFEYFSETQRNKGNFPGRFSGRQFSNSRSEMNVSTLELGDSALYLCASRIPLPDTSIQYFGAGTRLSVL.

This clone was detected only once. The chain uses TRBV5-4 and TRBJ2-2; 8 bases align to TRBD1. CDR1 is SGHNT, CDR2 YYREEE, per germline (reference sequence). This CDR3 spans 15 amino acids. The J segment lost 5 bases and the V segment lost 4 bases, leaving 7 bases of the junction unmatched. The CDR3 DNA sequence: TGTGCCAGCAGCCGACAGGGGCGCGGGACCGGGGAGCTGTTTTTT. Protein product: CASSRQGRGTGELFF. The variable domain in full, with the rest retrieved from reference TRBV5-4 and TRBJ2-2, is ETGVTQSPTHLIKTRGQQVTLRCSSQSGHNTVSWYQQALGQGPQFIFQYYREEENGRGNFPPRFSGLQFPNYSSELNVNALELDDSALYLCASSRQGRGTGELFFGEGSRLTVL.

This clone was counted a single time. V is TRBV6-5 and J is TRBJ2-2; weak D call: TRBD1 (6 bases). The germline V gene encodes CDR1 MNHEY and CDR2 SVGAGI. The CDR3 length is 12 residues. Trimming took 8 bases from V and 6 from J, leaving 10 bases between them. The DNA of the CDR3 is TGTGCCAGCCGGGACAACCCCGGGGAGCTGTTTTTT. This encodes CASRDNPGELFF.

The V call is TRBV5-4, the J call TRBJ2-1; no definite D call. Germline lookup yields CDR1 SGHNT and CDR2 YYREEE (reference sequence). This CDR3 has 11 amino acids. Trimming stripped 3 bases from V and 4 bases from J, with 2 bases between. The CDR3 bases are TGTGCCAGCAGCTGGTACAATGAGCAGTTCTTC. Translated, it gives CASSWYNEQFF.

The genes are TRBV2 and TRBJ1-2, with TRBD1 identical over 7 bases. Germline trimming cut 11 bases from V and 6 bases from J; bases unmatched to any gene: 6. Germline CDR1 SNHLY, CDR2 FYNNEI. The CDR3 runs to 11 residues. Written as DNA, the CDR3 is TGTGCCGGCTACAGGGGAAATGGCTACACCTTC. Amino acids: CAGYRGNGYTF.

This chain uses TRBV5-4 with TRBJ1-2; D is unresolved. The germline gives CDR1 SGHNT, CDR2 YYREEE (reference sequence). The CDR3 is 13 residues long. Between the trimmed V and J ends, which lost 0 bases and 6 bases, there was a span of 9 bases. CDR3 DNA sequence: TGTGCCAGCAGCTTGGTCGGTTTCGATGGCTACACCTTC. Protein: CASSLVGFDGYTF.

This rearrangement joins TRBV6-1 to TRBJ2-5; D possibly corresponds to TRBD2 (6 bases). This CDR3 is 14 amino acids long. Germline assignment: CDR1 MNHNS and CDR2 SASEGT. Trimming took off 6 bases at V and 1 base at J, with 12 bases between the two ends. CDR3 DNA: TGTGCCAGCAGGTCTCCGGGAGCCCAAGAGACCCAGTACTTC. Amino acids: CASRSPGAQETQYF.

CDR3 loop: CASSLEGTGTLREQYF. For the CDR3, the DNA is TGTGCCAGCAGCTTAGAGGGGACAGGAACGCTACGAGAGCAGTACTTC. The V call is TRBV7-2, the J call TRBJ2-7, with 8 bases lining up with TRBD1. This CDR3 region has 16 residues. V lost 1 base and J lost 7; bases outside the gene matches: 12. The V gene's germline CDR1 is SGHTA and CDR2 FQGNSA.

The chain recombines TRBV30 with TRBJ1-1; 10 bases are shared with TRBD1. The CDR3 consists of 15 residues. Looked up from germline, CDR1 is GTSNPN and CDR2 is SVGIG (reference sequence). The V and J ends lost 2 bases and 7 bases, in that order; junction bases with no gene match: 10. CDR3 DNA sequence: TGTGCCTGGAGTACACCCGGGACAGGGGACTTTGAAGCTTTCTTT. It specifies CAWSTPGTGDFEAFF.

Only one count was recorded for this clone. The chain employs TRBV9 and TRBJ2-5; a possible D gene is TRBD2 (5 bases). Germline loops: CDR1 SGDLS, CDR2 YYNGEE. The germline V and J ends were trimmed by 9 bases and 1 base, with 19 bases remaining between them. The CDR3 covers 15 residues. The CDR3 region has the DNA TGTGCCACTTCCGGTGGAGGAAGCCTCCAAGAGACCCAGTACTTC. It encodes CATSGGGSLQETQYF.

The chain couples TRBV7-9 to TRBJ1-2; tentative D call: TRBD1 (6 bases). The CDR3 runs to 15 residues. Trimming took off 5 bases at V and 5 bases at J, with 18 bases between the two ends. Germline lookup yields CDR1 SEHNR and CDR2 FQNEAQ (reference sequence). The DNA for the CDR3 is TGTGCCAGCAGCACGCGAGCAAGGACAGTTTATGGCTACACCTTC. Translated: CASSTRARTVYGYTF.

The V and J genes are TRBV30 and TRBJ1-2; 12 positions agree with TRBD1. Trimming took 0 bases from V and 3 from J; bases not matched to a gene: 5. CDR1 is GTSNPN, CDR2 SVGIG, per germline (reference sequence). The CDR3 has 16 residues. CDR3 sequence (DNA): TGTGCCTGGAGTGTACTCCGGGACAGGGGGCACTATGGCTACACCTTC. Protein: CAWSVLRDRGHYGYTF.

This clone was seen a few times. The chain recombines TRBV2 with TRBJ2-4; no clear D gene. V dropped 8 bases and J dropped 8 bases, with 13 bases sitting between them. The CDR3 has 12 amino acids. Germline V gene data show CDR1 as SNHLY and CDR2 as FYNNEI. The CDR3 sequence is CASCPDQDIQYF. CDR3 DNA sequence: TGTGCCAGCTGTCCTGATCAAGACATTCAGTACTTC.